Here is one T cell receptor (beta chain) with its context. This entry is derived from a study of blood T cell repertoires in COVID-19. V was clipped by 1 base and J by 6 bases, with 6 bases between them. The CDR3 extends over 13 amino acids. Germline V gene sequence: CDR1 LGHDT, CDR2 YNNKEL (reference sequence). Assay used: immunoSEQ multiplex PCR; TCRdb lists only in-frame clones, some missing. The sample shows 100,000 to 150,000 clones, nearly 90% of them seen only once. The chain is built from TRBV3-1 (or the pseudogene TRBV3-2) and TRBJ2-2; D might be TRBD1 (6 bases). The material sequenced was peripheral blood. The sequence was collected from an older woman with COVID-19, enrolled during active disease. The CDR3: CASSQGGPGELFF. CDR3 sequence (DNA): TGTGCCAGCAGCCAAGGGGGGCCCGGGGAGCTGTTTTTT.